The T cell receptor beta chain described here comes from a study of cytomegalovirus exposure and HLA in healthy donors. Overall study results and limits: An assumption of roughly uniform sequencing depth across donors underlay the presence/absence analyses. The investigators catalogued 150 to 200 TCR beta chains as cytomegalovirus-associated. The authors later found TCR association rates varying by HLA locus, with DRB1 most and HLA-C fewest. Later on, an analysis tied roughly 17,000 TCR beta sequences to HLA alleles at 0.05 false discovery rate.

Germline V gene lookup returns CDR1 MGHDK and CDR2 SYGVNS. After removal of 4 bases from V and 7 bases from J, the junction contained 5 bases not matched to a gene. The CDR3 has 13 residues. Amplification used 60 Vbeta primers and 13 Jbeta primers. The protocol was immunoSEQ multiplex PCR, while the TCRdb copy is restricted to in-frame clones and leaves out a portion. The data contain some 200,000 clones, around 78% of them seen just once; the ten biggest clones take up just over 2%. Note on this clone: Its cognate antigen is unknown.

This sequence was found in a woman aged 30 to 39 in good health and CMV-seropositive. The material sequenced was PBMCs. This chain uses TRBV25-1 with TRBJ1-2, with 8 bases aligning to TRBD1. CDR3 sequence: CASSAQGAGGYTF. CDR3 DNA sequence: TGTGCCAGCAGTGCGCAGGGGGCAGGTGGCTACACCTTC.